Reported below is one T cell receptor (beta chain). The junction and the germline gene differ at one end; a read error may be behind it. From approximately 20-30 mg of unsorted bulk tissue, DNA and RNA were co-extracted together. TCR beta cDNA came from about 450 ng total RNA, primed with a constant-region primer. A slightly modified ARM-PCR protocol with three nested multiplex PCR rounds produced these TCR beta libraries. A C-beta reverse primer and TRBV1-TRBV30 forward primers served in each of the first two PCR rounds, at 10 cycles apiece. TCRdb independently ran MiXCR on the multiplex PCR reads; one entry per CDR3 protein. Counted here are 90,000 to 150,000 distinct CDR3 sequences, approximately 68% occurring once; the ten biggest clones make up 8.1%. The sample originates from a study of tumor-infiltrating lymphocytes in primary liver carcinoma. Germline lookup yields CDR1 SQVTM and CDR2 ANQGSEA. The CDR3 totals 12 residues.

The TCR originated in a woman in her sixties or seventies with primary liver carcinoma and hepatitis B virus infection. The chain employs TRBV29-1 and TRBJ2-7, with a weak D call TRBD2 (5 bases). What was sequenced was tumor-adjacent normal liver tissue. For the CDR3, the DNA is TGTAGCGTTGAAGACAAAGGCCGCAGGCAGTACTTC. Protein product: CSVEDKGRRQYF.